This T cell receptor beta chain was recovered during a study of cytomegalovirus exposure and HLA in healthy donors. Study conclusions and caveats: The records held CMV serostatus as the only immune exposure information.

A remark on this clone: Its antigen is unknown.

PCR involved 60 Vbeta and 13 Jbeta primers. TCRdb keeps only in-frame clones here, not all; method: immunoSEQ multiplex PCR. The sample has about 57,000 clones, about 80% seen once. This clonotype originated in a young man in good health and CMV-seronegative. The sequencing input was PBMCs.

The CDR3 DNA is TGTGCCAGCAGTTCCCCAGGGGTGGGCTACACCTTC. Amino acids: CASSSPGVGYTF. The V gene is TRBV6-5, the J gene TRBJ1-2; possible D gene TRBD1, 6 bases. This CDR3 is built from 12 residues. V lost 4 bases and J lost 8, with 11 bases in between. In germline, CDR1 is MNHEY, CDR2 SVGAGI.